This T cell receptor (beta chain) was obtained from a study of T cells after somatic rescue of genetic block (dated by TCRdb to the early 2020s). A note on the overall study: What the study looked at was long-term robustness, specifically in a T-cell system that came about through somatic rescue of a genetic block in T-cell development.

Library preparation was by the immunoSEQ multiplex PCR assay. The clones in this table, taken by TCRdb from immuneACCESS, are in-frame only. Not every clone is retained; where verified, under half of the shortfall comes from an unresolved V gene, and the cause of the rest is unknown. This sample comprises roughly 71,000 clones, about nine tenths of them detected only once. The ten biggest clones cover less than 3.5% of the sample. To note about this clone: The specificity of this receptor is unknown. No base quality information exists; no much larger clone differs at one position.

V is pared back by 0 bases and J by 3 bases, with 16 bases lying between the germline termini. The CDR3 measures 17 amino acids from cysteine to phenylalanine. The entry retains the CDR3 DNA only, 51 bases that are in frame from base 1. The germline V gene specifies MGHRA as CDR1 and YSYEKL as CDR2. This sequence uses TRBV4-1 and TRBJ2-3, with a tentative D gene TRBD2 over 7 matching bases. This clonotype was sampled from a young man. Input material: peripheral blood mononuclear cells (PBMCs). The bases are TGCGCCAGCAGCCAAGAAGGAGGGGGGGGTCGGACAGATACGCAGTATTTT. Translated, this is CASSQEGGGGRTDTQYF.